Shown below are 7 T cell receptor beta chains from a single sample sequenced in a study of regulatory T cells in long-lasting Graves disease. Both iRepertoire HTBI primers and Arm-PCR of CDR3 regions were used to build the TCR beta libraries. MiXCR was run by TCRdb on the multiplex PCR reads, yielding one entry per CDR3 protein. This sample has around 460,000 distinct CDR3 sequences, with 20% to 25% found just once. The time point was: persistent/refractory GD, antithyroid drugs over 5 years with positive TRAb. Making the TCR library involved RNA that had been extracted from PBMCs. The sample here was peripheral blood mononuclear cells (PBMCs), taken when the disease was refractory, from a patient treated with antithyroid drugs. Receptor source: a female donor with Graves disease.

This clonotype occurred many times. The chain joins TRBV12-3 or TRBV12-4 to TRBJ1-5, with 9 bases that match TRBD1. The CDR3 runs to 15 residues. V was clipped by 3 bases and J by 2 bases; unmatched bases: 2. This chain's CDR3 is CASSFRTGGNQPQHF. As DNA, the CDR3 is TGTGCCAGCAGTTTCCGGACAGGGGGCAATCAGCCCCAGCATTTT.

This clonotype was recorded at least ten times. The chain carries TRBV2 and TRBJ2-5, with 10 bases fitting TRBD2. Trimming cost V 2 bases and J 2 bases; bases outside gene matches: 8. This CDR3 spans 17 amino acids. From germline, CDR1 is SNHLY and CDR2 FYNNEI. In nucleotides, the CDR3 is TGTGCCAGCAGTGAACTAGCGGGAGAAAGGAGGCAAGAGACCCAGTACTTC. Translating gives CASSELAGERRQETQYF.

The chain recombines TRBV3-1 with TRBJ1-1, with D perhaps matching TRBD1 (5 bases). The germline V gene encodes CDR1 LGHDT and CDR2 YNNKEL (reference sequence). The length of the CDR3 is 15 residues. Trimming pared 4 bases from V and 4 bases from J, leaving 16 bases between. The CDR3 loop is CASSPRGWGPTEAFF. The CDR3 coding sequence is TGTGCCAGCAGCCCTCGGGGGTGGGGCCCCACTGAAGCTTTCTTT.

This clonotype was seen at least ten times. The chain joins TRBV7-2 to TRBJ1-2; 7 bases map to TRBD1. The CDR3 runs 12 residues. Unmatched junction bases numbered 5, after V lost 5 bases and J lost 8 bases. From germline, CDR1 is SGHTA and CDR2 FQGNSA. CDR3 sequence reads: CASSMTGIGYTF. The CDR3 bases are TGTGCCAGCAGCATGACAGGGATCGGCTACACCTTC.

As DNA, the CDR3 is TGTGCCAGCAGCCTCAATCAGGGAAATGGCTACACCTTC. Translated: CASSLNQGNGYTF. The chain couples TRBV7-9 to TRBJ1-2, with D possibly matching TRBD1 (5 bases). V shed 5 bases and J shed 6 bases, with 13 bases lying between them. CDR1 and CDR2 (germline): SEHNR, FQNEAQ (reference sequence). The CDR3 covers 13 residues.

At least ten counts were recorded for this clonotype. The rearrangement joins TRBV6-1 to TRBJ1-2, with TRBD1 matching over 8 bases. CDR1 MNHNS and CDR2 SASEGT come from the germline V gene. V lost 1 base and J lost 4; bases outside the gene matches: 5. CDR3 length: 15 residues. CDR3 nucleotides: TGTGCCAGCAGTGAAGAGGGGACAGGACTCTATGGCTACACCTTC. It translates to CASSEEGTGLYGYTF.

This clonotype has more than one count but fewer than ten. V is TRBV7-9 and J is TRBJ2-2, with TRBD1 as a possible D gene (6 bases). Trimming pared 1 base from V and 5 bases from J, leaving 11 bases between. Germline CDR1 and CDR2: SEHNR and FQNEAQ (reference sequence). The CDR3 is 15 amino acids. CDR3 sequence (DNA): TGTGCCAGCAGCTTAGAACAGGGACGAACCGGGGAGCTGTTTTTT. This codes for CASSLEQGRTGELFF.